This TCR beta chain was captured in a study of cytomegalovirus exposure and HLA in healthy donors (dated by TCRdb to between 2016 and 2019). At the level of the whole study: A later analysis indicated that the 120 validation repertoires were generated on the platform also employed for the roughly 650 repertoires of the first cohort. Besides the first cohort of under 700 subjects, a separate validation cohort made up of over 100 different subjects was used. The aim of the study was to test whether cataloging public T cell receptors could identify signatures of past pathogen exposure. To predict cytomegalovirus infection status, the study brought together high-throughput TCR immunosequencing, statistical association of individual TCRs with disease status, and machine learning.

Concerning this clone itself: The target of this receptor is not known. No base quality information exists; no much larger clone differs at one position.

Donors formed part of the validation cohort, which comprised about 120 subjects and was distinct from the first cohort of 550 to 850 subjects. Broader findings and caveats from the paper: In vitro tests confirmed that a few of the cytomegalovirus-associated TCR beta chains recognize cytomegalovirus antigens. The study gave a list of some 150 TCR beta chains associated with cytomegalovirus. The classifier was reported to diagnose cytomegalovirus status with high specificity and sensitivity in both the original cohort and the validation cohort. In a later analysis, TCRs clustered in the first cohort were found to also tend to co-occur in the roughly 120 validation repertoires, with 94% of cluster scores above 0. All 120 or so repertoires were used to score co-occurrence in the validation cohort in a later analysis, because that analysis had no HLA typing for the cohort. Most TCR sequences were seen in very few donors, while some public TCRs were found in many individuals. It was suggested by the authors that the approach could potentially be generalized to other disease states and immunological phenotypes.

The CDR3 contains 14 residues, cysteine and phenylalanine counted. The kept DNA is CDR3 alone, 42 bases in frame from the first base. For CDR1 and CDR2, the germline V gene lists SGHAT and FQNNGV. V and J are truncated by 1 base and 1 base respectively, leaving an intervening sequence of 7 bases. Libraries were prepared through the immunoSEQ multiplex PCR assay. The authors processed their data as follows. To diagnose cytomegalovirus status from the catalog of TCR beta chain sequences, a statistical classification framework was built. In its TCRdb copy, this immuneACCESS table keeps in-frame sequences only and misses some clones. Where compared with another copy, unresolved V genes explain less than half of these, and the others have no known cause. The V and J calls and clone size were taken over from that table, and D and trimming were inferred from the DNA. The table for this sample lists about 98,000 clones; approximately 90% of them were counted only once. The top ten clonotypes cover roughly 3.7% of the sample.

Sequencing input: PBMCs. The receptor's source is a woman aged 30 to 39 in good health and CMV-seronegative. The rearranged chain carries TRBV11-2 and TRBJ1-1; tentative D gene TRBD1, with 5 bases matching. In nucleotide form, the sequence is TGTGCCAGCAGCTTAGGTCAGGGGAACACTGAAGCTTTCTTT. Its translation is CASSLGQGNTEAFF.